This TCR beta chain stems from a study of blood T cell repertoires in COVID-19. The overall study: T cells, B-cell-depleted T cells, or PBMCs provided the cDNA or gDNA that served as material.

The authors' processing: Reference gene primer amplification gave nucleated cell count estimates. Measured with immunoSEQ multiplex PCR; TCRdb has only the in-frame clones, and not every one. The D gene and trimming were derived from the DNA, and the V and J assignments and clone size from that table. The sample gives some 120,000 clones, around four fifths of which show up once; 7.5% is in the top ten. The ends were cut back, 7 bases at V and 10 bases at J, with 17 bases in the middle. Looked up from germline, CDR1 is LGHDT and CDR2 is YNNKEL (reference sequence). The CDR3 has 13 amino acids. The TCR was taken from a man aged 70 or older with active or convalescent COVID-19. The sample taken for sequencing was peripheral blood. The chain recombines TRBV3-1 (or the pseudogene TRBV3-2) with TRBJ2-1, with a weak D call TRBD1 (5 bases). CDR3 coding DNA: TGTGCCAGCACCACAAGGGGAATACCAGAGCAGTTCTTC. Its translation: CASTTRGIPEQFF.